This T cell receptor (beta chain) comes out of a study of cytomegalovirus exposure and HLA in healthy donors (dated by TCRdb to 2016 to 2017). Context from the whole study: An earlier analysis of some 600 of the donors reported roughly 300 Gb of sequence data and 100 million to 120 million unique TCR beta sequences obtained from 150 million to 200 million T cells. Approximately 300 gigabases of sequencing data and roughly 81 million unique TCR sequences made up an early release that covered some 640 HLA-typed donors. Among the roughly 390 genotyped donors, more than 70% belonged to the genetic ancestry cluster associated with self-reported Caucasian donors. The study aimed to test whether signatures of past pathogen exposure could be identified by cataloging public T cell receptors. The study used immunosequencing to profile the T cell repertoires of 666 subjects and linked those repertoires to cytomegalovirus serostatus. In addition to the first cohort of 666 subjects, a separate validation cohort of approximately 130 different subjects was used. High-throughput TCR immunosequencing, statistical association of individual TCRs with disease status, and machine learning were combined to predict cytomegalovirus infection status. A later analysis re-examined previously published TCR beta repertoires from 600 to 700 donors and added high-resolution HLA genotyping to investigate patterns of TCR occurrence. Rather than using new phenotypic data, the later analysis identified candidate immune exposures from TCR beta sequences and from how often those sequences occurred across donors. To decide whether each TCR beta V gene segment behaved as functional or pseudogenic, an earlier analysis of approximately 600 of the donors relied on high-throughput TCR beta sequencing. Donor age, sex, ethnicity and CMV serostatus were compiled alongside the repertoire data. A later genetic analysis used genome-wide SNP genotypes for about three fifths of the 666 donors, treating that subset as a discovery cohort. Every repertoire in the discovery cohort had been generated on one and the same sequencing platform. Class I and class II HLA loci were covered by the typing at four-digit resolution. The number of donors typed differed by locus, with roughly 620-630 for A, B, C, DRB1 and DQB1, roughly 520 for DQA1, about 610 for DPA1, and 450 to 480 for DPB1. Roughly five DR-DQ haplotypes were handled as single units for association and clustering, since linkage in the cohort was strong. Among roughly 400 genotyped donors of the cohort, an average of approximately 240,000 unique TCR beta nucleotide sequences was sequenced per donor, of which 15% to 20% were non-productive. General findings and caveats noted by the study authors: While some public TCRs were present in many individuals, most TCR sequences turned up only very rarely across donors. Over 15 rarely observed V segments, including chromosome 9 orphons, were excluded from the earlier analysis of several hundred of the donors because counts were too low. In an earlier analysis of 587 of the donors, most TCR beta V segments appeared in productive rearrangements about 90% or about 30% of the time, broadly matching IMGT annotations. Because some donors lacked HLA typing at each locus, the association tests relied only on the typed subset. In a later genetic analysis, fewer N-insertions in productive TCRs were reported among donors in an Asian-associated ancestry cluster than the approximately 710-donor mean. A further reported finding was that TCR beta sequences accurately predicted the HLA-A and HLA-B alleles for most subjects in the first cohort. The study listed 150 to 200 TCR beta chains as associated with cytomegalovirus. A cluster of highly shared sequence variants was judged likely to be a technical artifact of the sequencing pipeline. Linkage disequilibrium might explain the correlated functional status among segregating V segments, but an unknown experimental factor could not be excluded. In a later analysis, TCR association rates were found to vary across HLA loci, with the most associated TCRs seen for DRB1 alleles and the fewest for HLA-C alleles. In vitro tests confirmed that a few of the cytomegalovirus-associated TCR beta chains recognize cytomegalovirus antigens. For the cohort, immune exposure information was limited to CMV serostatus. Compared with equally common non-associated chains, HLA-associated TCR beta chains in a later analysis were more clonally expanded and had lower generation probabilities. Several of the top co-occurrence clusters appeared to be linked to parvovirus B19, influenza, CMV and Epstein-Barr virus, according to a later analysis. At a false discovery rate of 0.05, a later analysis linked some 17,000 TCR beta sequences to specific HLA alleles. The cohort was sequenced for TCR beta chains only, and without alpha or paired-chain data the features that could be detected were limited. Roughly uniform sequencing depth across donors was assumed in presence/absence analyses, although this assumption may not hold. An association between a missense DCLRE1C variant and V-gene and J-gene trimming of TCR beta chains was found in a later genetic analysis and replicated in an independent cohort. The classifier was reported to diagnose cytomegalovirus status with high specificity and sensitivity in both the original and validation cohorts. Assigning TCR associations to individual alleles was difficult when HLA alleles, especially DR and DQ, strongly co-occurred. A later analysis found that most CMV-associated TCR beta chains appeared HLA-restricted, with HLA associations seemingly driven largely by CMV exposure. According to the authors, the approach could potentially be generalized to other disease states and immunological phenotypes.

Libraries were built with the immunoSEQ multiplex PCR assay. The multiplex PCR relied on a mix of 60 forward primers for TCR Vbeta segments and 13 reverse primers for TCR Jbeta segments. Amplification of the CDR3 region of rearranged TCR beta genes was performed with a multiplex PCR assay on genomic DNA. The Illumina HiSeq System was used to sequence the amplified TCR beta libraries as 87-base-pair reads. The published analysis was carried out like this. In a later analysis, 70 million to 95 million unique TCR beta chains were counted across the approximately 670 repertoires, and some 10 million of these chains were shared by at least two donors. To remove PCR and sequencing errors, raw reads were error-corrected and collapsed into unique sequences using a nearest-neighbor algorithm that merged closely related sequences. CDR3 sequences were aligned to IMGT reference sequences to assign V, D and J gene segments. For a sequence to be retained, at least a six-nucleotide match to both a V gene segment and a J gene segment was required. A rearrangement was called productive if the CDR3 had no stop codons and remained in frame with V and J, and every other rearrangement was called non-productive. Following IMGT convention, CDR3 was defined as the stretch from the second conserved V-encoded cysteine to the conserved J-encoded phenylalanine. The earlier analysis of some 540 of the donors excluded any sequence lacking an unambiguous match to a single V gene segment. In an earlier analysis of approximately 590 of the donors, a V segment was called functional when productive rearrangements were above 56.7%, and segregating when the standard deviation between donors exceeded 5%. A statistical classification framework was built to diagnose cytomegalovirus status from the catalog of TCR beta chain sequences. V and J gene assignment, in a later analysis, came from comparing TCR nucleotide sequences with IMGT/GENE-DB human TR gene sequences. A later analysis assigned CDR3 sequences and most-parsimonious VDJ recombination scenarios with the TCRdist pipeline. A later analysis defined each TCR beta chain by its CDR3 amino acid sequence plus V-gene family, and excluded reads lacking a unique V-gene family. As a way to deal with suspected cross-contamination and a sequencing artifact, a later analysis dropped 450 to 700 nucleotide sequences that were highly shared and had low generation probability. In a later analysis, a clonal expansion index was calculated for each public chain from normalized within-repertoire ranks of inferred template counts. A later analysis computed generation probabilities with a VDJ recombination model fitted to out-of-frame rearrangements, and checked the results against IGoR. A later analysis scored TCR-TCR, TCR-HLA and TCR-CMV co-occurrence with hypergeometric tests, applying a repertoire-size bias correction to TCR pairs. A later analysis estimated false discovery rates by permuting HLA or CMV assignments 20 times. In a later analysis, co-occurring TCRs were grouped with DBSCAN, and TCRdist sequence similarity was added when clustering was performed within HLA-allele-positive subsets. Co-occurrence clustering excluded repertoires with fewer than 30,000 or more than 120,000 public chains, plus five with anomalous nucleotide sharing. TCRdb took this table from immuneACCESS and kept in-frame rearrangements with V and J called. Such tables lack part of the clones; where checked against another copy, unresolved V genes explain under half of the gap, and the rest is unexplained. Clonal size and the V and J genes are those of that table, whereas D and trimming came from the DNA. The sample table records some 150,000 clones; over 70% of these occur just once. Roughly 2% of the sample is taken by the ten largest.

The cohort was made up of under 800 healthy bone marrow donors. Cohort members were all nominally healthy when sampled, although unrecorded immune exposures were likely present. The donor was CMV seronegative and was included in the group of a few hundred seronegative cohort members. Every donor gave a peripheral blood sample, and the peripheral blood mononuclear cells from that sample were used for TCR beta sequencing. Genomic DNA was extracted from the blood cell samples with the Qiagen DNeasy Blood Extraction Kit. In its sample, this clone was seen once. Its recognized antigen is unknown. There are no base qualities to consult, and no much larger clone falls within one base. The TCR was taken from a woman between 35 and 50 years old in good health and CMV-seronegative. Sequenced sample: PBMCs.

CDR3 loop: CASSQAQTGEYGYTF. The nucleotide sequence is TGTGCCAGCTCACAGGCCCAGACAGGGGAGTATGGCTACACCTTC. The rearrangement joined TRBV18 to TRBJ1-2; 8 bases in the middle match TRBD1. The germline V gene provides CDR1 KGHSH and CDR2 LQKENI. The CDR3 starts with the cysteine, ends with the phenylalanine, and has 15 residues. Left in the record is the CDR3 DNA by itself, 45 bases read in frame from the first base. Relative to germline, V is missing 4 bases and J is missing 5 bases, with 9 bases of the junction outside any gene match.